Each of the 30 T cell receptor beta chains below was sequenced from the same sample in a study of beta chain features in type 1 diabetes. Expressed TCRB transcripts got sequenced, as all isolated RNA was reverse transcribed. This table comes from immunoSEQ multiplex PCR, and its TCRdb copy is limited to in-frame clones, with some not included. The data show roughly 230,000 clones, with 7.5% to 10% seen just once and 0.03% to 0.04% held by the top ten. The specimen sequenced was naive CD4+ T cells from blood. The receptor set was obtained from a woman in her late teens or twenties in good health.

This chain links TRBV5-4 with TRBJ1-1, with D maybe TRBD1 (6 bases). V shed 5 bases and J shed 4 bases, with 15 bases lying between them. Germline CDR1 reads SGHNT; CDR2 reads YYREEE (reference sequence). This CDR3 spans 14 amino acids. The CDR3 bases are TGTGCCAGCAGTTCAAGACAGGAACTCACTGAAGCTTTCTTT. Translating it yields CASSSRQELTEAFF.

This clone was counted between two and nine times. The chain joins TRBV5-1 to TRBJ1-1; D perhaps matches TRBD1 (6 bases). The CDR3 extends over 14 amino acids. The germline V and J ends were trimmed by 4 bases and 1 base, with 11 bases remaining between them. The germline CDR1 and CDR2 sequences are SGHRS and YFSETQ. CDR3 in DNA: TGCGCCAGCAGCCTCCGGGACAAGAACACTGAAGCTTTCTTT. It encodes CASSLRDKNTEAFF.

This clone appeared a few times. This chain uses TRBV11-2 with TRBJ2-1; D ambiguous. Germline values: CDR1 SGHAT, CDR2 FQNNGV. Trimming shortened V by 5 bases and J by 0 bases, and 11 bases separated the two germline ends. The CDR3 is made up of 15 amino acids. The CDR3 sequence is CASSPLVSSYNEQFF. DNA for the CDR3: TGTGCCAGCAGCCCCCTGGTGAGCTCCTACAATGAGCAGTTCTTC.

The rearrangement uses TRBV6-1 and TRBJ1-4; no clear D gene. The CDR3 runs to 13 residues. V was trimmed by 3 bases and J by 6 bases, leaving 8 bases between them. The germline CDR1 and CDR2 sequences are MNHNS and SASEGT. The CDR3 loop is CASSELMDEKLFF. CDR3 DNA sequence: TGTGCCAGCAGTGAGCTAATGGATGAAAAACTGTTTTTT.

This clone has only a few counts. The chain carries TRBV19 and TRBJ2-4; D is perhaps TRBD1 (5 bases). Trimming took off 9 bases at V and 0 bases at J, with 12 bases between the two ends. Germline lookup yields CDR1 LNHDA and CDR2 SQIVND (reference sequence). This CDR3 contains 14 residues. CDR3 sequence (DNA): TGTGCCAGCACTACAGGAGTAGCCAAAAACATTCAGTACTTC. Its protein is CASTTGVAKNIQYF. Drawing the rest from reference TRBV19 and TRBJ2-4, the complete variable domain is DGGITQSPKYLFRKEGQNVTLSCEQNLNHDAMYWYRQDPGQGLRLIYYSQIVNDFQKGDIAEGYSVSREKKESFPLTVTSAQKNPTAFYLCASTTGVAKNIQYFGAGTRLSVL.

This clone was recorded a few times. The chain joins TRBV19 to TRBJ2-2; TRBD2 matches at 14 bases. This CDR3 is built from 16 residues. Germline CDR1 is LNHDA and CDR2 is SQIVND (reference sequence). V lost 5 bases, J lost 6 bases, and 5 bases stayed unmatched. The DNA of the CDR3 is TGTGCCAGTAGTCGTGGGACTAGCGGGAGTGCCGGGGAGCTGTTTTTT. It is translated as CASSRGTSGSAGELFF.

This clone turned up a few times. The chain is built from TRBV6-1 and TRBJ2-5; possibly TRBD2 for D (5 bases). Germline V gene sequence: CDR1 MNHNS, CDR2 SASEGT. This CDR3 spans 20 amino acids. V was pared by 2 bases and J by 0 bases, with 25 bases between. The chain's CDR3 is CASSESWAFGVLPYQETQYF. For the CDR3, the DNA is TGTGCCAGCAGTGAATCCTGGGCGTTCGGGGTACTGCCGTACCAAGAGACCCAGTACTTC.

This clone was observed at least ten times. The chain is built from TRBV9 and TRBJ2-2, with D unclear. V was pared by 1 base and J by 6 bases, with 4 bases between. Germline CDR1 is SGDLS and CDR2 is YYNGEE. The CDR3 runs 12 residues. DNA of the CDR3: TGTGCCAGCAGCGTATTCGCCGGGGAGCTGTTTTTT. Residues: CASSVFAGELFF.

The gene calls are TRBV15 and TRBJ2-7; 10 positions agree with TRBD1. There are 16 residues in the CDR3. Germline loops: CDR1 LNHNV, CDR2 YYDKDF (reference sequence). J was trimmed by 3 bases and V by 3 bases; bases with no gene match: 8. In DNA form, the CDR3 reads TGTGCCACCAGCAGGGGAATGGGACAGGGGAACTACGAGCAGTACTTC. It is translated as CATSRGMGQGNYEQYF.

CDR3 in amino acids: CAWSHLSGINTGELFF. The CDR3 region has the DNA TGTGCCTGGAGTCACCTCAGCGGGATCAACACCGGGGAGCTGTTTTTT. The chain carries TRBV30 and TRBJ2-2; 7 bases agree with TRBD2. V shed 2 bases, J shed 2 bases, and the junction held 8 bases outside the gene matches. Germline V lookup: CDR1 GTSNPN, CDR2 SVGIG (reference sequence). The CDR3 is made up of 16 amino acids.

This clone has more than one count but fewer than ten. The CDR3 spells CATSLAGGGGRNQPQHF. CDR3 DNA: TGTGCCACCAGCCTAGCGGGGGGGGGAGGCCGCAATCAGCCCCAGCATTTT. This sequence joins TRBV15 and TRBJ1-5; TRBD1 is a possible D gene (5 bases). Germline lookup yields CDR1 LNHNV and CDR2 YYDKDF (reference sequence). This CDR3 comprises 17 residues. Trimming shortened V by 5 bases and J by 2 bases, and 19 bases separated the two germline ends.

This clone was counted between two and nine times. The CDR3 DNA is TGCGCCAGCAGCTCACAACCGGGTCTCCTGTACGAGCAGTACTTC. It yields the protein CASSSQPGLLYEQYF. The V gene is TRBV5-1, the J gene TRBJ2-7; D is uncertain. The CDR3 totals 15 residues. V lost 3 bases and J lost 4, with 17 bases in between. Looked up from germline, CDR1 is SGHRS and CDR2 is YFSETQ.

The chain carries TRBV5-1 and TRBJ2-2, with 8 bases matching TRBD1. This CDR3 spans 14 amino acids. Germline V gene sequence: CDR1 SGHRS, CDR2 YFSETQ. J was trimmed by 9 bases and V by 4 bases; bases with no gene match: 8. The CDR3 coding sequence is TGCGCCAGCAGCCTGGTTTCAGGGGGCTGGGAGCTGTTTTTT. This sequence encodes CASSLVSGGWELFF.

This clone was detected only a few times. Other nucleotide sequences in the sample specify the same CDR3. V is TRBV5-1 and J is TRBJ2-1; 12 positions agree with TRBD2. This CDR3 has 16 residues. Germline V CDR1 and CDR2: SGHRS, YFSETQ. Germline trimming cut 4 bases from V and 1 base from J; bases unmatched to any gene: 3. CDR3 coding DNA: TGCGCCAGCAGCCTGACTAGCGGGAGTTCCTACAATGAGCAGTTCTTC. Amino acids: CASSLTSGSSYNEQFF.

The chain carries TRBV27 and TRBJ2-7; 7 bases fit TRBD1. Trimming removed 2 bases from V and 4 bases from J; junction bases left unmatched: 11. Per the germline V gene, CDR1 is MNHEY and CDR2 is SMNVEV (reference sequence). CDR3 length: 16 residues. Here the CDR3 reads CASSLRGPDRKYEQYF. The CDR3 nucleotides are TGTGCCAGCAGTTTAAGGGGCCCGGACAGGAAATACGAGCAGTACTTC.

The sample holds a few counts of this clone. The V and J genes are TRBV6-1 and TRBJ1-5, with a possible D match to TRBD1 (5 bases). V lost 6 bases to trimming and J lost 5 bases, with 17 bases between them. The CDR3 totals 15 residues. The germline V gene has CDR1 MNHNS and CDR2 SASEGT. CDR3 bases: TGTGCCAGCAGGCCGACAGAGTCCGTCTATCAGCCCCAGCATTTT. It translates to CASRPTESVYQPQHF.

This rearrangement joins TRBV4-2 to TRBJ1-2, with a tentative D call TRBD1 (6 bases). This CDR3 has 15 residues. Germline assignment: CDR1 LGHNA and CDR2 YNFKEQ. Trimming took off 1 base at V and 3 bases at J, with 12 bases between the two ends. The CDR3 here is CASSQVQGPDYGYTF. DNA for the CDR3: TGTGCCAGCAGCCAAGTTCAGGGGCCTGACTATGGCTACACCTTC.

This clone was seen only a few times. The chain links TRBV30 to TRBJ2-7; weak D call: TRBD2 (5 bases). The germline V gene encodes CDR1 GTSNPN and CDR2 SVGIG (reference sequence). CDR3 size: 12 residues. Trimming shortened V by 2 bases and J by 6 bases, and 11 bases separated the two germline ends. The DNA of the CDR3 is TGTGCCTGGAGTCGGTCCGGGGTCGAGCAGTACTTC. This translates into CAWSRSGVEQYF.

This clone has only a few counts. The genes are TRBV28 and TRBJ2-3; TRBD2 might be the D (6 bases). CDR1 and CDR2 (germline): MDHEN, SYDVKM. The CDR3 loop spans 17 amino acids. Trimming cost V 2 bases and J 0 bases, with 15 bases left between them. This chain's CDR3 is CASSLPAGTLSTDTQYF. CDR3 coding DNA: TGTGCCAGCAGTTTACCTGCCGGGACTTTGAGCACAGATACGCAGTATTTT.

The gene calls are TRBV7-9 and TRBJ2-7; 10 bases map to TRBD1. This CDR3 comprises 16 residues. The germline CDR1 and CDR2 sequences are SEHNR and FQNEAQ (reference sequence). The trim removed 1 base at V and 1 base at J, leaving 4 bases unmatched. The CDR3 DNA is TGTGCCAGCAGCTTAGGGGGGGACAGGGGATCCTACGAGCAGTACTTC. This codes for CASSLGGDRGSYEQYF.

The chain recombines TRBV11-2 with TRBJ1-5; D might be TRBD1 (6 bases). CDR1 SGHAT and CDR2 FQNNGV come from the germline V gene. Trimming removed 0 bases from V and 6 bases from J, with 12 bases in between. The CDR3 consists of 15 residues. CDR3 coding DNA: TGTGCCAGCAGCTTAGACAGGGGATTATTTCAGCCCCAGCATTTT. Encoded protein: CASSLDRGLFQPQHF.

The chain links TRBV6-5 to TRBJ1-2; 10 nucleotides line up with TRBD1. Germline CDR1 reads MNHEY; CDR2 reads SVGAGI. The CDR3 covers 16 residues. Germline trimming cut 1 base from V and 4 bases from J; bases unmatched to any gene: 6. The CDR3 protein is CASSYFPGQGSYGYTF. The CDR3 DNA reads TGTGCCAGCAGTTACTTTCCGGGACAGGGGAGCTATGGCTACACCTTC.

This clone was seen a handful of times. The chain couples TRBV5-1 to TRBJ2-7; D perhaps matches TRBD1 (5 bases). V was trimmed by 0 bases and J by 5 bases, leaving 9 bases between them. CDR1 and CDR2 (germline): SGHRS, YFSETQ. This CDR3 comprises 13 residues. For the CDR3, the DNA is TGCGCCAGCAGCTTGGAAGGGGTGGACGAGCAGTACTTC. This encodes CASSLEGVDEQYF. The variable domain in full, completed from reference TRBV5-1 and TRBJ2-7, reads KAGVTQTPRYLIKTRGQQVTLSCSPISGHRSVSWYQQTPGQGLQFLFEYFSETQRNKGNFPGRFSGRQFSNSRSEMNVSTLELGDSALYLCASSLEGVDEQYFGPGTRLTVT.

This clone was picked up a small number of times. The CDR3 DNA follows: TGTGCCAGCAGCTCACGCGGTGGGGGCGGGGGGGCCATGGAGACCCAGTACTTC. Protein: CASSSRGGGGGAMETQYF. The rearrangement joins TRBV9 to TRBJ2-5; 9 nucleotides agree with TRBD2. The CDR3 sequence is 18 residues long. V lost 4 bases, J lost 5 bases, and 18 bases stayed unmatched. Germline V CDR1 and CDR2: SGDLS, YYNGEE.

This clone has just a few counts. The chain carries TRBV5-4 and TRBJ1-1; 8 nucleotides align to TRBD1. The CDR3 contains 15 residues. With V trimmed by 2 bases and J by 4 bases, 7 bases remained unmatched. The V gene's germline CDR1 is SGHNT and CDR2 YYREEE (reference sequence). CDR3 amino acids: CASSLRGQVGTEAFF. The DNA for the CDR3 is TGTGCCAGCAGCTTAAGGGGACAGGTTGGCACTGAAGCTTTCTTT.

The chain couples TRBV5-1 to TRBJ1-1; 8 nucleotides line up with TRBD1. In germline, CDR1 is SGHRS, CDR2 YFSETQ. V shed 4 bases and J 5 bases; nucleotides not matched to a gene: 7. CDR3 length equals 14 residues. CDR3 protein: CASSTQGGETEAFF. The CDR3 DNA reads TGCGCCAGCAGCACACAGGGGGGTGAGACTGAAGCTTTCTTT.

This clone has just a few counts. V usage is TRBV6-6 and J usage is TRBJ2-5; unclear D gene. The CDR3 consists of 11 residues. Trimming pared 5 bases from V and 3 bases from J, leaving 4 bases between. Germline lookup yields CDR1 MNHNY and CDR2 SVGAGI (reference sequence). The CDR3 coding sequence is TGTGCCAGCAGTCGCGAAGAGACCCAGTACTTC. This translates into CASSREETQYF.

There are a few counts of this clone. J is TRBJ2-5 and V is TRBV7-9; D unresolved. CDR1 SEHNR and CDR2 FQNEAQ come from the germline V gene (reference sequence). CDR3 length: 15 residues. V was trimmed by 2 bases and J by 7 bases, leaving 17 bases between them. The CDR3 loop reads CASSLKRLGAGTQYF. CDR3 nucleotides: TGTGCCAGCAGCTTAAAAAGACTTGGCGCCGGGACCCAGTACTTC.

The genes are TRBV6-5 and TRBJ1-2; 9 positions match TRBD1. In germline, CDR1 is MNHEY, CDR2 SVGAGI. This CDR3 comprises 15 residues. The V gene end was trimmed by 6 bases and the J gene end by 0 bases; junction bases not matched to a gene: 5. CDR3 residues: CASRFRTGANYGYTF. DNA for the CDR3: TGTGCCAGCAGATTCAGGACAGGGGCTAACTATGGCTACACCTTC.

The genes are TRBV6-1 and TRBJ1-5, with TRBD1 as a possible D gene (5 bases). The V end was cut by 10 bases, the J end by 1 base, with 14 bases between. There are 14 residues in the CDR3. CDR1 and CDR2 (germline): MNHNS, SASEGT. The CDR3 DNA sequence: TGTGCCACCAAACAGGCTAGGAGCAATCAGCCCCAGCATTTT. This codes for CATKQARSNQPQHF.